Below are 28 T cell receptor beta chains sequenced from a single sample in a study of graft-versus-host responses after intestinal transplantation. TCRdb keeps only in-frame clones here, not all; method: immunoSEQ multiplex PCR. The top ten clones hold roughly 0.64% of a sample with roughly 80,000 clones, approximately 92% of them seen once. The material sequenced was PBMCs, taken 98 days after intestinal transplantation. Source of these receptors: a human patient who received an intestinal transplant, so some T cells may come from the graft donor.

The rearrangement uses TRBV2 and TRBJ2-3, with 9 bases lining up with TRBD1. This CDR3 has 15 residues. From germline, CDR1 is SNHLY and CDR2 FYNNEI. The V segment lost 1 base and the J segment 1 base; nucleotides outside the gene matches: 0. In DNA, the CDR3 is TGTGCCAGCAGTGAAGGGACAGGGGGCACAGATACGCAGTATTTT. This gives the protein CASSEGTGGTDTQYF.

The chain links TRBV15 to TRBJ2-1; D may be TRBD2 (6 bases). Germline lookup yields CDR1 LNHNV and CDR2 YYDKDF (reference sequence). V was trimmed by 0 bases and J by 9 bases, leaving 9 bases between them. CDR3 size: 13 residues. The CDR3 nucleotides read TGTGCCACCAGCAGAGATCGGAGGGGTGAGCAGTTCTTC. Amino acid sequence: CATSRDRRGEQFF.

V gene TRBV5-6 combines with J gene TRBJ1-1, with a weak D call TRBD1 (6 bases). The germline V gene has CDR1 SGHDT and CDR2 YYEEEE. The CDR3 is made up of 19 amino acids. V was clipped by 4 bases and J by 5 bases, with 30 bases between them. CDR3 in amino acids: CASSPSQGGGLLFGTEAFF. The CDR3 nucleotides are TGTGCCAGCAGCCCTTCCCAAGGGGGAGGGTTACTTTTTGGGACTGAAGCTTTCTTT.

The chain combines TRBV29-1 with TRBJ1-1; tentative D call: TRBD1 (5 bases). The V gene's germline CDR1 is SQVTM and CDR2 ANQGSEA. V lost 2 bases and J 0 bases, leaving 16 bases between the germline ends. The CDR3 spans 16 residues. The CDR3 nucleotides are TGCAGCGTTGAATGGAGGGACCGAGAAATGAACACTGAAGCTTTCTTT. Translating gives CSVEWRDREMNTEAFF.

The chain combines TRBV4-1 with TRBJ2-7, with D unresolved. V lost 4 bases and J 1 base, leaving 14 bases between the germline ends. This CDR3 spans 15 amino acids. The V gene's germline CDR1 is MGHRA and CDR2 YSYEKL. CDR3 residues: CASSPTVYPSYEQYF. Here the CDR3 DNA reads TGCGCCAGCAGCCCGACGGTATATCCTTCCTACGAGCAGTACTTC.

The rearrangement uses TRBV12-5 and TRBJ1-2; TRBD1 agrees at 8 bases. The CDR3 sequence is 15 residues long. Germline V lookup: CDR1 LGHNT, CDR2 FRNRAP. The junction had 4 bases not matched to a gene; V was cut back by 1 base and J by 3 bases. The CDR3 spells CASGLGTGIDYGYTF. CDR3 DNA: TGTGCTAGTGGTTTGGGGACAGGGATCGACTATGGCTACACCTTC.

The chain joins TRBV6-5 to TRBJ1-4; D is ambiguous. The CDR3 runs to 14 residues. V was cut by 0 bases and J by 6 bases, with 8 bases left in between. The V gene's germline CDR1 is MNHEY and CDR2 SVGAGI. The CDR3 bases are TGTGCCAGCAGTTACTCGGGTCAAGATGAAAAACTGTTTTTT. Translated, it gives CASSYSGQDEKLFF.

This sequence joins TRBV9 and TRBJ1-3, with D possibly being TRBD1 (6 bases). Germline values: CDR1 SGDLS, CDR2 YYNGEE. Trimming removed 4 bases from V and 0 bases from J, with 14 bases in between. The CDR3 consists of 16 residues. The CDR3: CASSFSLTGSGNTIYF. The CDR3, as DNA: TGTGCCAGCAGCTTCTCCTTGACAGGCTCTGGAAACACCATATATTTT.

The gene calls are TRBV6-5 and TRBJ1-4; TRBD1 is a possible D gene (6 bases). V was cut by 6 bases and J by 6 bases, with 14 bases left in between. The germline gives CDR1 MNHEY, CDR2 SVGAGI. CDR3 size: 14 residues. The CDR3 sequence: CASRETGGDEKLFF. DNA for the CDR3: TGTGCCAGCAGGGAGACGGGGGGCGATGAAAAACTGTTTTTT.

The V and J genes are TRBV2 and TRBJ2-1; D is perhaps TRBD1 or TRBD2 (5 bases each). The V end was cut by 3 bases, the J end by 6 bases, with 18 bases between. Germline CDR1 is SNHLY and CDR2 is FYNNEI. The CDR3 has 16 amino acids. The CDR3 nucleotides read TGTGCCAGCAGTGATGTTACACGGGACGCAATCAATGAGCAGTTCTTC. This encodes CASSDVTRDAINEQFF.

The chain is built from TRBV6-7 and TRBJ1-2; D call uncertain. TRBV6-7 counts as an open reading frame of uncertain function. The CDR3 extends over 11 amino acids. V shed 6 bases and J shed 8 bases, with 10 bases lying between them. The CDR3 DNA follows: TGTGCCAGCAGGGGTCCCCCGGGCTACACCTTC. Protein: CASRGPPGYTF.

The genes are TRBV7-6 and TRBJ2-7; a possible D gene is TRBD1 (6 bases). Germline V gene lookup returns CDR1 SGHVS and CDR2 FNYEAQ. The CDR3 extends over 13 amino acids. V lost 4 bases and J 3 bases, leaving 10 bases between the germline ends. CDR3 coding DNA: TGTGCCAGCAGCTCGGACAGTGACTACGAGCAGTACTTC. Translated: CASSSDSDYEQYF. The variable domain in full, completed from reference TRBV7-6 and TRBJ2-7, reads GAGVSQSPRYKVTKRGQDVALRCDPISGHVSLYWYRQALGQGPEFLTYFNYEAQQDKSGLPNDRFSAERPEGSISTLTIQRTEQRDSAMYRCASSSDSDYEQYFGPGTRLTVT.

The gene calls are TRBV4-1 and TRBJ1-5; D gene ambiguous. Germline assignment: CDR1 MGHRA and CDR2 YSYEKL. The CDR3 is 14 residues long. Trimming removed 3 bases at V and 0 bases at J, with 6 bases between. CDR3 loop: CASSHQDSNQPQHF. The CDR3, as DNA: TGCGCCAGCAGCCACCAGGATAGCAATCAGCCCCAGCATTTT.

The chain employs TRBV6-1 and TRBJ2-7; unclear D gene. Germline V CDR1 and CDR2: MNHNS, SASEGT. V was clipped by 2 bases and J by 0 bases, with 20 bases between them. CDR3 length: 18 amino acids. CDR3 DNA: TGTGCCAGCAGTGAATCCTCGACCCGACTGGTAACCTCCTACGAGCAGTACTTC. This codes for CASSESSTRLVTSYEQYF.

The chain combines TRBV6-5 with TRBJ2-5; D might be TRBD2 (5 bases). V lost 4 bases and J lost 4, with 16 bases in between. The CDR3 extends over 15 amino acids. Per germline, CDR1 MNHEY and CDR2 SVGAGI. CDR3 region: CASSSYRWAGETQYF. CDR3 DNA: TGTGCCAGCAGTTCTTATAGGTGGGCGGGAGAGACCCAGTACTTC.

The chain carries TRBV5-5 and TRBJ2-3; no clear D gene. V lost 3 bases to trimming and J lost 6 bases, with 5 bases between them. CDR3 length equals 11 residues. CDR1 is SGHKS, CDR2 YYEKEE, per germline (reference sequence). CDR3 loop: CASSSTDTQYF. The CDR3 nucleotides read TGTGCCAGCAGCTCGACGGATACGCAGTATTTT. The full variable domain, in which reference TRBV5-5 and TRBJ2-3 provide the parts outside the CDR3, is DAGVTQSPTHLIKTRGQQVTLRCSPISGHKSVSWYQQVLGQGPQFIFQYYEKEERGRGNFPDRFSARQFPNYSSELNVNALLLGDSALYLCASSSTDTQYFGPGTRLTVL.

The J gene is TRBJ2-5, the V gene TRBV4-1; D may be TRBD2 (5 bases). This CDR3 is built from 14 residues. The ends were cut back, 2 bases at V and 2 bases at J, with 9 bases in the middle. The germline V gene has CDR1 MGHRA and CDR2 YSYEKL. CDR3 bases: TGCGCCAGCAGCCAAATACCGGGACAAGAGACCCAGTACTTC. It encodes CASSQIPGQETQYF.

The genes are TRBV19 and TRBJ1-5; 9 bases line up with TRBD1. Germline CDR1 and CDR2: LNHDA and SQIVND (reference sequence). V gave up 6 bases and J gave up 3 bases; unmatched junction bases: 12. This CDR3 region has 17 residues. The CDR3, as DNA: TGTGCCAGTAGGAGTACAGGGGGCGCAGGAAACAATCAGCCCCAGCATTTT. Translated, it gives CASRSTGGAGNNQPQHF. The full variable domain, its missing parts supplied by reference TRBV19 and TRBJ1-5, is DGGITQSPKYLFRKEGQNVTLSCEQNLNHDAMYWYRQDPGQGLRLIYYSQIVNDFQKGDIAEGYSVSREKKESFPLTVTSAQKNPTAFYLCASRSTGGAGNNQPQHFGDGTRLSIL.

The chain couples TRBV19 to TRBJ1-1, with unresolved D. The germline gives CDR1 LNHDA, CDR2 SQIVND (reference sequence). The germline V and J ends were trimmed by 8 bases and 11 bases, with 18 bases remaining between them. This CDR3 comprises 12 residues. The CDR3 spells CASAPGPTHAFF. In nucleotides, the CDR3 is TGTGCCAGTGCCCCCGGGCCGACCCATGCTTTCTTT.

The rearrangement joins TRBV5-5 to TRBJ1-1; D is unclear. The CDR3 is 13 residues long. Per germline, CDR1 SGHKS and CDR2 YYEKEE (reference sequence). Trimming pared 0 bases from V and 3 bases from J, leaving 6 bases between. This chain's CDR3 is CASSLGSHTEAFF. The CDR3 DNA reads TGTGCCAGCAGCTTGGGCAGTCACACTGAAGCTTTCTTT. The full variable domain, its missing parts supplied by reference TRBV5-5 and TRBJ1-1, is DAGVTQSPTHLIKTRGQQVTLRCSPISGHKSVSWYQQVLGQGPQFIFQYYEKEERGRGNFPDRFSARQFPNYSSELNVNALLLGDSALYLCASSLGSHTEAFFGQGTRLTVV.

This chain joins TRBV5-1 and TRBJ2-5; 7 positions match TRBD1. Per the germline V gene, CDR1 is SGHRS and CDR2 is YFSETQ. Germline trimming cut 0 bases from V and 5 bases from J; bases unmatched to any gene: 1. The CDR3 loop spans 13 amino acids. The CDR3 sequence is CASSLDRGETQYF. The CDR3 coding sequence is TGCGCCAGCAGCTTGGACAGGGGCGAGACCCAGTACTTC.

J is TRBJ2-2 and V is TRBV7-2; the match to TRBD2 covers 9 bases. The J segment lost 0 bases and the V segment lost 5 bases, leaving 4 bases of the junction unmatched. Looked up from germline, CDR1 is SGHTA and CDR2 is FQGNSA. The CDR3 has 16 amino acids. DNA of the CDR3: TGTGCCAGCAGCCTTAGCGGGGGAGCGAACACCGGGGAGCTGTTTTTT. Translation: CASSLSGGANTGELFF. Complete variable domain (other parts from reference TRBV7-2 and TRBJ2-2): GAGVSQSPSNKVTEKGKDVELRCDPISGHTALYWYRQSLGQGLEFLIYFQGNSAPDKSGLPSDRFSAERTGGSVSTLTIQRTQQEDSAVYLCASSLSGGANTGELFFGEGSRLTVL.

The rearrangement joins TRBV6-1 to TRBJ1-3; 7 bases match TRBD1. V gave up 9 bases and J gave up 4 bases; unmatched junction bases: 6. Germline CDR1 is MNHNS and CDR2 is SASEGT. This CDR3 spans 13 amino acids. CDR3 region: CASGGGGGNTIYF. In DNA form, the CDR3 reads TGTGCCAGTGGGGGAGGGGGCGGAAACACCATATATTTT.

CDR3 protein: CASSQEGGSSYNEQFF. CDR3 in DNA: TGTGCCAGCAGCCAAGAGGGCGGGAGTTCCTACAATGAGCAGTTCTTC. The chain uses TRBV4-2 and TRBJ2-1, with 7 bases lining up with TRBD2. Germline loops: CDR1 LGHNA, CDR2 YNFKEQ. The CDR3 extends over 16 amino acids. Trimming at V came to 0 bases and at J to 1 base, leaving 3 bases not matched to a gene.

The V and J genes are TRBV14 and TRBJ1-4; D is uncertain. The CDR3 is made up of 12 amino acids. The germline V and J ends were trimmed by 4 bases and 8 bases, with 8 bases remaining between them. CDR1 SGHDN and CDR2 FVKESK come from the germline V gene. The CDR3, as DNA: TGTGCCAGCAGCCTACTAGGGGAAAAACTGTTTTTT. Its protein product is CASSLLGEKLFF.

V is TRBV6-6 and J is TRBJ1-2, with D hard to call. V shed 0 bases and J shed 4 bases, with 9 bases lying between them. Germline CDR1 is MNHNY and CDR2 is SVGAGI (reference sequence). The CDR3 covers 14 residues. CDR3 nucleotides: TGTGCCAGCAGTTACTCTCCGGGGAGCTATGGCTACACCTTC. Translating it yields CASSYSPGSYGYTF.

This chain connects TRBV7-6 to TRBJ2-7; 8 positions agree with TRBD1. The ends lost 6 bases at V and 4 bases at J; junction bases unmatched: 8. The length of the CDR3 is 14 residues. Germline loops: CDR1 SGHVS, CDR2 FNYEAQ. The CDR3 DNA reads TGTGCCAGCAGTTTCGGGACAGGTCCATACGAGCAGTACTTC. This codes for CASSFGTGPYEQYF.

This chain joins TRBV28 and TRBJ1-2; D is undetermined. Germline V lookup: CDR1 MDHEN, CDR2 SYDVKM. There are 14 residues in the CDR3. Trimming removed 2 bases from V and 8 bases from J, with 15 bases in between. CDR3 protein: CASSLRTAIGGYTF. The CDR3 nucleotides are TGTGCCAGCAGTTTAAGGACGGCCATTGGAGGCTACACCTTC.